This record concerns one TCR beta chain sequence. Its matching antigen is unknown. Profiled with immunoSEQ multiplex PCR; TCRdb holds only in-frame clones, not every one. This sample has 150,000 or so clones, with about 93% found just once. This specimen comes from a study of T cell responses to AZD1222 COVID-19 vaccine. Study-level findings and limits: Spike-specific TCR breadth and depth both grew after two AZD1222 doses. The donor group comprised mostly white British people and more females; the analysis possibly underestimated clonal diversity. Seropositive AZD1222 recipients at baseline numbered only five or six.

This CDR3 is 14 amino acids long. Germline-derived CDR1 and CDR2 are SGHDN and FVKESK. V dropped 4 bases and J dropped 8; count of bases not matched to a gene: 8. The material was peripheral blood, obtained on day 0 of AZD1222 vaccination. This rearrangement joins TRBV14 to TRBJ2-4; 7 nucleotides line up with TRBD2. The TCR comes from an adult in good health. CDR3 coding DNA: TGTGCCAGCAGCCCCTGGACTAGTCGGGACATTCAGTACTTC. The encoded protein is CASSPWTSRDIQYF.